The 29 T cell receptor beta chains given below trace back to one sample, sequenced in a study of cytomegalovirus exposure and HLA in healthy donors. The primer mix had 60 Vbeta and 13 Jbeta primers. Generated by immunoSEQ multiplex PCR, the TCRdb table keeps only in-frame clones and is missing some. The sample contains about 120,000 clones, roughly 80% of which appear only once. Specimen: PBMCs. The receptors were gathered from a female donor in good health and CMV-seronegative.

This chain joins TRBV30 and TRBJ1-6; D is possibly TRBD1 (5 bases). The germline gives CDR1 GTSNPN, CDR2 SVGIG (reference sequence). V was clipped by 0 bases and J by 0 bases, with 9 bases between them. CDR3 length: 16 residues. In DNA form, the CDR3 reads TGTGCCTGGAGTGTGACAGCGAGCTCCTATAATTCACCCCTCCACTTT. Translation: CAWSVTASSYNSPLHF.

The chain links TRBV15 to TRBJ2-7, with D tentatively TRBD1 (5 bases). The CDR3 spans 13 residues. The V gene lost 3 bases and the J gene lost 0 bases, with 6 bases spanning the gap. Germline lookup yields CDR1 LNHNV and CDR2 YYDKDF (reference sequence). The CDR3 protein is CATSRDISYEQYF. DNA for the CDR3: TGTGCCACCAGCAGGGACATCTCCTACGAGCAGTACTTC.

This clone was observed a few times. The V gene is TRBV28, the J gene TRBJ2-4; D may be TRBD1 (5 bases). V lost 5 bases to trimming and J lost 12 bases, with 14 bases between them. Per germline, CDR1 MDHEN and CDR2 SYDVKM. The CDR3 runs to 12 residues. The CDR3 DNA sequence: TGTGCCAGCAGTCCAGGGCTACGGGCTCAGTACTTC. It encodes CASSPGLRAQYF.

This rearrangement joins TRBV6-6 to TRBJ1-6; D remains ambiguous. This CDR3 has 12 amino acids. Germline CDR1 reads MNHNY; CDR2 reads SVGAGI (reference sequence). The V and J ends lost 4 bases and 6 bases respectively, with 4 bases between them. The CDR3 nucleotides read TGTGCCAGCAGTTTCCTTAATTCACCCCTCCACTTT. Encoded protein: CASSFLNSPLHF.

This chain links TRBV4-1 with TRBJ2-5, with 8 bases identical to TRBD1. The CDR3 is 14 amino acids. Germline assignment: CDR1 MGHRA and CDR2 YSYEKL. V was pared by 2 bases and J by 4 bases, with 3 bases of the junction left unmatched. In nucleotides, the CDR3 is TGCGCCAGCAGCCAACCTACAGGGGGAGAGACCCAGTACTTC. Protein: CASSQPTGGETQYF.

The chain employs TRBV28 and TRBJ1-1; D call uncertain. Germline assignment: CDR1 MDHEN and CDR2 SYDVKM. The length of the CDR3 is 17 residues. V lost 7 bases and J lost 1, with 22 bases in between. CDR3 residues: CASNTLGFGIPNTEAFF. The CDR3 DNA follows: TGTGCCAGCAACACCCTGGGGTTCGGGATCCCGAACACTGAAGCTTTCTTT.

The chain joins TRBV14 to TRBJ1-1; D is unclear. Trimming removed 1 base at V and 1 base at J, with 7 bases between. Germline values: CDR1 SGHDN, CDR2 FVKESK. This CDR3 is 14 amino acids long. In DNA, the CDR3 is TGTGCCAGCAGCCAAGGTGGGAGGAACACTGAAGCTTTCTTT. Encoded protein: CASSQGGRNTEAFF. Variable domain in full (rest from reference TRBV14 and TRBJ1-1): EAGVTQFPSHSVIEKGQTVTLRCDPISGHDNLYWYRRVMGKEIKFLLHFVKESKQDESGMPNNRFLAERTGGTYSTLKVQPAELEDSGVYFCASSQGGRNTEAFFGQGTRLTVV.

The gene calls are TRBV9 and TRBJ1-2; D unresolved. CDR3 length equals 11 residues. Germline-derived CDR1 and CDR2 are SGDLS and YYNGEE. Trimming stripped 6 bases from V and 4 bases from J, with 7 bases between. CDR3 amino acids: CASTQSYGYTF. In DNA form, the CDR3 reads TGTGCCAGCACACAGAGCTATGGCTACACCTTC.

The V and J genes are TRBV19 and TRBJ1-3; D is ambiguous. The V and J ends lost 4 bases and 0 bases respectively, with 10 bases between them. The CDR3 extends over 15 amino acids. CDR1 is LNHDA and CDR2 is SQIVND in the germline V gene (reference sequence). The CDR3 loop is CASSSVPFSGNTIYF. In DNA, the CDR3 is TGTGCCAGTAGTAGCGTCCCCTTCTCTGGAAACACCATATATTTT.

J is TRBJ2-2 and V is TRBV5-3, with 11 bases that match TRBD2. TRBV5-3 falls under the ORF class, with uncertain function. V lost 3 bases, J lost 1 base, and 8 bases stayed unmatched. The CDR3 spans 18 residues. This CDR3 reads CARSSSLTSGMNTGELFF. CDR3 nucleotides: TGTGCCAGAAGCTCCTCCCTGACTAGCGGGATGAACACCGGGGAGCTGTTTTTT.

The rearrangement joins TRBV29-1 to TRBJ1-2; 7 bases match TRBD1. Looked up from germline, CDR1 is SQVTM and CDR2 is ANQGSEA. J lost 5 bases, V lost 5 bases, and 8 bases had no gene match. This CDR3 has 13 amino acids. The CDR3 sequence is CSVITGELYGYTF. Written as DNA, the CDR3 is TGCAGCGTTATCACAGGGGAATTATATGGCTACACCTTC.

V gene TRBV5-1 combines with J gene TRBJ1-4; possibly TRBD1 for D (5 bases). Germline V gene data show CDR1 as SGHRS and CDR2 as YFSETQ. The V end lost 3 bases, the J end lost 2 bases, and 20 bases lay between the germline ends. This CDR3 contains 18 residues. The CDR3 nucleotides are TGCGCCAGCAGCTCGGGTGAGGTTCGGGCAGGGACTAATGAAAAACTGTTTTTT. Translated: CASSSGEVRAGTNEKLFF.

The V call is TRBV9, the J call TRBJ2-3, with D possibly matching TRBD2 (7 bases). Per the germline V gene, CDR1 is SGDLS and CDR2 is YYNGEE. The germline V and J ends were trimmed by 4 bases and 5 bases, with 26 bases remaining between them. This CDR3 has 18 amino acids. The CDR3 is CASSLRGASLSWGDTQYF. DNA for the CDR3: TGTGCCAGCAGCCTCCGGGGGGCTAGCCTCTCTTGGGGAGATACGCAGTATTTT. The complete variable domain, with remaining parts taken from reference TRBV9 and TRBJ2-3, reads DSGVTQTPKHLITATGQRVTLRCSPRSGDLSVYWYQQSLDQGLQFLIQYYNGEERAKGNILERFSAQQFPDLHSELNLSSLELGDSALYFCASSLRGASLSWGDTQYFGPGTRLTVL.

This clone showed up just a few times. The chain couples TRBV7-2 to TRBJ2-7, with a tentative D call TRBD1 (6 bases). Trimming took 6 bases from V and 2 from J, leaving 14 bases between them. This CDR3 is 14 amino acids long. The germline gives CDR1 SGHTA, CDR2 FQGNSA. The CDR3 spells CASRSGQPTYEQYF. The CDR3 DNA reads as TGTGCCAGCAGGTCCGGACAGCCCACCTACGAGCAGTACTTC.

This chain connects TRBV11-2 to TRBJ2-7; 9 bases align to TRBD2. Germline trimming cut 0 bases from V and 6 bases from J; bases unmatched to any gene: 6. Germline CDR1 reads SGHAT; CDR2 reads FQNNGV. CDR3 length: 15 amino acids. CDR3 protein: CASSLEGGRASEQYF. The CDR3, as DNA: TGTGCCAGCAGCTTAGAGGGCGGGAGGGCCAGCGAGCAGTACTTC.

J is TRBJ2-1 and V is TRBV1; the D call TRBD2 from the table was never checked on the DNA. TRBV1 has pseudogene status. CDR3 length equals 16 residues. CDR3: CTSSQERLAGKCEQFF. In nucleotides, the CDR3 is TGCACCAGCAGCCAAGAAAGACTAGCGGGAAAGTGTGAGCAGTTCTTC.

This clone was found a few times. The chain's CDR3 is CASSVTGREPQHF. Written as DNA, the CDR3 is TGTGCCAGCAGCGTAACAGGCCGGGAGCCCCAGCATTTT. V usage is TRBV9 and J usage is TRBJ1-5; TRBD1 is a possible D gene (5 bases). In germline, CDR1 is SGDLS, CDR2 YYNGEE. The V and J ends lost 1 base and 8 bases respectively, with 10 bases between them. The CDR3 has 13 residues.

The rearrangement links TRBV18 to TRBJ1-2; 8 bases match TRBD1. From germline, CDR1 is KGHSH and CDR2 LQKENI. This CDR3 region has 16 residues. The junction had 12 bases not matched to a gene; V was cut back by 5 bases and J by 4 bases. CDR3 sequence: CASSMGWTGLSYGYTF. DNA for the CDR3: TGTGCCAGCTCAATGGGGTGGACAGGGCTGAGCTATGGCTACACCTTC.

J is TRBJ2-1 and V is TRBV7-7; D call uncertain. V was clipped by 5 bases and J by 6 bases, with 14 bases between them. This CDR3 region has 14 residues. Germline CDR1 and CDR2: SSHAT and FNYEAQ (reference sequence). The CDR3, as DNA: TGTGCCAGCAGCCCACTCGTGCACCTCAATGAGCAGTTCTTC. Protein sequence: CASSPLVHLNEQFF.

The rearrangement links TRBV7-2 to TRBJ1-4; D gene unclear. There are 13 residues in the CDR3. In germline, CDR1 is SGHTA, CDR2 FQGNSA. Trimming shortened V by 7 bases and J by 8 bases, and 14 bases separated the two germline ends. CDR3 DNA sequence: TGTGCCAGCACCCCCGGCGGTAGGGAAAAACTGTTTTTT. It translates to CASTPGGREKLFF. The full variable domain, in which reference TRBV7-2 and TRBJ1-4 provide the parts outside the CDR3, is GAGVSQSPSNKVTEKGKDVELRCDPISGHTALYWYRQSLGQGLEFLIYFQGNSAPDKSGLPSDRFSAERTGGSVSTLTIQRTQQEDSAVYLCASTPGGREKLFFGSGTQLSVL.

This rearrangement joins TRBV6-5 to TRBJ2-5; TRBD2 matches 11 bases. The DNA end favors TRBJ2-7, so the J call may be wrong. The CDR3 runs to 15 residues. Germline-derived CDR1 and CDR2 are MNHEY and SVGAGI. CDR3 sequence (DNA): TGTGCCAGCAGTGGTAGCGGGAGGGCCCAAGTCGAGCAGTACTTC. It codes for CASSGSGRAQVEQYF.

The genes are TRBV27 and TRBJ2-5; TRBD1 aligns across 10 bases. The tail of the sequence fits TRBJ2-7 better, so the J call may be wrong. Germline V CDR1 and CDR2: MNHEY, SMNVEV (reference sequence). The CDR3 runs to 16 residues. As DNA, the CDR3 is TGTGCCAGCAGTCAACGACAGGGGGCGAGCTCCTACGAGCAGTACTTC. Translation: CASSQRQGASSYEQYF.

The chain combines TRBV20-1 with TRBJ1-4; D is uncertain. Germline CDR1 reads DFQATT; CDR2 reads SNEGSKA (reference sequence). The germline V and J ends were trimmed by 3 bases and 6 bases, with 5 bases remaining between them. The CDR3 is 11 amino acids. CDR3 protein: CSARADEKLFF. CDR3 DNA sequence: TGCAGTGCTAGGGCGGATGAAAAACTGTTTTTT.

The genes are TRBV6-5 and TRBJ1-1; 7 bases are shared with TRBD1. Trimming removed 4 bases from V and 1 base from J; junction bases left unmatched: 9. The CDR3 is made up of 16 amino acids. Germline CDR1 reads MNHEY; CDR2 reads SVGAGI. The CDR3: CASSSPRQGTNTEAFF. CDR3 nucleotide sequence: TGTGCCAGCAGTTCCCCTCGACAGGGAACGAACACTGAAGCTTTCTTT.

The chain links TRBV5-8 to TRBJ2-1; 7 positions match TRBD2. V dropped 4 bases and J dropped 7; count of bases not matched to a gene: 11. The CDR3 length is 15 residues. CDR1 and CDR2 (germline): SGHTS, YDEGEE. The CDR3 DNA reads as TGTGCCAGCAGCCTAGGGACTACCTCTGGGAATGAGCAGTTCTTC. This translates into CASSLGTTSGNEQFF.

The chain links TRBV27 to TRBJ2-2, with 12 bases aligning to TRBD1. V dropped 5 bases and J dropped 6; count of bases not matched to a gene: 4. Germline V lookup: CDR1 MNHEY, CDR2 SMNVEV (reference sequence). The CDR3 consists of 15 residues. The CDR3 nucleotides are TGTGCCAGCAGTCCACGGGACAGGGGGCCCGGGGAGCTGTTTTTT. As protein: CASSPRDRGPGELFF.

This chain joins TRBV25-1 and TRBJ2-3; TRBD2 matches 8 bases. V lost 2 bases and J lost 1; bases outside the gene matches: 8. The CDR3 is 17 residues long. Germline loops: CDR1 MGHDK, CDR2 SYGVNS. CDR3 coding DNA: TGTGCCAGCAGTGAAGCCGCCGGGAGGGCCGGCACAGATACGCAGTATTTT. Protein: CASSEAAGRAGTDTQYF.

This clone was seen only once. The chain joins TRBV7-3 to TRBJ2-1; a weak D match, TRBD2 (6 bases). The CDR3 is 15 residues long. CDR1 is SGHTA and CDR2 is FQGTGA in the germline V gene. Trimming pared 1 base from V and 8 bases from J, leaving 15 bases between. The CDR3 coding sequence is TGTGCCAGCAGCTTAATCGGGAGTCGATTCGATGAGCAGTTCTTC. Residues: CASSLIGSRFDEQFF.

V is TRBV4-3 and J is TRBJ2-1, with 11 bases that match TRBD2. This CDR3 contains 15 residues. Germline assignment: CDR1 LGHNA and CDR2 YSLEER. J gave up 15 bases and V 0 bases, and 10 bases lay outside the gene matches. This CDR3 reads CASSQEGSGLAVRFF. In nucleotides, the CDR3 is TGCGCCAGCAGCCAAGAAGGTTCGGGACTAGCGGTACGGTTCTTC.